This T cell receptor beta chain was obtained from a study of blood T cell repertoires in COVID-19. Study-level information: PBMCs, B-cell-depleted T cells, or T cells provided the cDNA or gDNA that made up the material.

Resolution of symptoms, clearance, or two negative PCRs was present in recovered Cohort 3 donors. CDR3 size: 13 residues. The V gene lost 3 bases and the J gene lost 10 bases, with 13 bases spanning the gap. Using immunoSEQ multiplex PCR, the repertoire was profiled, and TCRdb retains in-frame clones only, with some absent. This sample has more than 250,000 clones, with around 88% found just once. The chain links TRBV12-3 or TRBV12-4 to TRBJ2-1; possible D gene TRBD2, 6 bases. The sequencing input was PBMCs or T cells enriched from blood (not recorded which). The clonotype was recovered from a woman in her thirties or forties who had recovered from COVID-19. The CDR3 is CASSLLVAGEQFF. The DNA for the CDR3 is TGTGCCAGCAGTTTGCTAGTCGCGGGAGAGCAGTTCTTC.